This TCR beta chain comes out of a study of blood T cell repertoires in COVID-19 (dated by TCRdb to about 2020). In the study overall: Samples from collaborators originated in the United States, Italy and Spain and spanned both the acute and convalescent phases of COVID-19. Deeply sampled blood TCRbeta repertoires from subjects exposed to, actively infected with, or recovered from COVID-19 were included in the dataset. Where available, HLA class I and class II types were taken from metadata supplied by the sample provider and were not determined by assay-based typing. The material from the prospective study consisted of cDNA or gDNA derived from T cells, B-cell-depleted T cells, or PBMCs. Nearly every sample came with metadata listing a de-identified subject ID, COVID-19 status, age in years and sex. A freely available public database, intended as a resource for researchers studying the immune response to SARS-CoV-2, is where the repertoires were released. Samples came from the ongoing ImmuneRACE study (first 160 participants) plus 1,254 subjects from 6 global collaborators. General conclusions and limits of the study: The amount of clinical and demographic metadata varied by source and participant and was provided uncurated.

V is pruned by 6 bases and J by 5 bases, leaving 10 bases of the junction without a gene match. The CDR3 has 14 amino acids, counting the end cysteine and phenylalanine. Just CDR3 DNA is preserved here, 42 bases in frame from base 1. From the germline V gene, CDR1 is SQVTM and CDR2 is ANQGSEA. Whole blood was collected in K2EDTA tubes by collaborating institutions according to the institutions' own protocols. Collaborator samples were shipped for TCRbeta analysis as frozen whole blood, isolated PBMCs, or DNA extracted from either sample type. TCRbeta CDR3 regions were amplified from genomic DNA by means of the immunoSEQ Assay, a bias-controlled multiplex PCR. Concerning the study's data processing: Within the assay, amplification of reference gene primers was used to estimate how many nucleated cells each sample contained. To quantify the absolute abundance of each unique TCRbeta CDR3 rearrangement, sequence reads were collapsed and filtered. Productive Simpson clonality was computed per sample as the square root of Simpson's diversity index over productive rearrangements. TCRdb mirrors the immuneACCESS table, restricted to in-frame sequences. Some clones are absent from its copies; in checked studies, under half trace to an unresolved V gene, and the reason for the others is unknown. The D gene and trimming were derived from the DNA, and the V and J assignments and clone size from that table. Within this sample are about 63,000 clones, with around four fifths of them counted one time only. The ten largest clones add up to roughly an eighth of the sample.

For this clone: Its target antigen remains unknown. No much larger clone is present one base from it, and per-base qualities are unavailable.

The rearrangement combines TRBV29-1 with TRBJ2-7; TRBD1 fits 10 bases in the junction. Sequenced input: peripheral blood. This TCR derives from a human donor in a cohort sampled during active COVID-19. The CDR3 has the sequence CSVNSGQGLNEQYF. The nucleotide sequence is given as TGCAGCGTGAACTCGGGACAGGGGTTAAACGAGCAGTACTTC.